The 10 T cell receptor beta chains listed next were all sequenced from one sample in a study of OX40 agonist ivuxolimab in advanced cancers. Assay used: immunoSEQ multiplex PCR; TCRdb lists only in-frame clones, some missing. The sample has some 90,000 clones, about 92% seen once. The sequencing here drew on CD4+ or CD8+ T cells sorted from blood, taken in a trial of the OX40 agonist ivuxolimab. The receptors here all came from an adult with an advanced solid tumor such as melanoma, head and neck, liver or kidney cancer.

The CDR3 bases are TGTGCCAGCAGCCTCCTACAGGGAGGCACTGAAGCTTTCTTT. Amino acid sequence: CASSLLQGGTEAFF. This chain joins TRBV7-9 and TRBJ1-1; D possibly corresponds to TRBD1 (6 bases). The germline gives CDR1 SEHNR, CDR2 FQNEAQ (reference sequence). The CDR3 sequence is 14 residues long. V was shortened by 5 bases and J by 4 bases, with 14 bases between the two germline ends.

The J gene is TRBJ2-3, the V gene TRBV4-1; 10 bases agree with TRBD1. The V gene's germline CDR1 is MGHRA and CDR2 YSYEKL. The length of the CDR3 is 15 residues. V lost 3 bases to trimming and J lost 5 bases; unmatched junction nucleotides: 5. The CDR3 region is CASSQGQGLGDTQYF. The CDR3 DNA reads TGCGCCAGCAGCCAGGGACAGGGGCTGGGAGATACGCAGTATTTT.

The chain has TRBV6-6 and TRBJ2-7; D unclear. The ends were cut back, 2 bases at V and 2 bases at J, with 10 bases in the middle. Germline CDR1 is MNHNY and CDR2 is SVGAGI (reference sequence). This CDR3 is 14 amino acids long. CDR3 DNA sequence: TGTGCCAGCAGTTACGGTCCAGTCACCTACGAGCAGTACTTC. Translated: CASSYGPVTYEQYF.

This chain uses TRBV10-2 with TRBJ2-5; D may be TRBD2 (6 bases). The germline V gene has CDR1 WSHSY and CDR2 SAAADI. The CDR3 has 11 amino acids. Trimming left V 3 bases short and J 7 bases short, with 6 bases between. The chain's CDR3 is CASSDGGTQYF. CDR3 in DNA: TGCGCCAGCAGTGACGGGGGGACCCAGTACTTC.

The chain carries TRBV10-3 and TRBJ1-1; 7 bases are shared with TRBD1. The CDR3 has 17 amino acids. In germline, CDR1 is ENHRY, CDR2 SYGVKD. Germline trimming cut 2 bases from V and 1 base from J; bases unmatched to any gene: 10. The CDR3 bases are TGTGCCATCAGTGAGAGCGATTTCAGGGGGAGGAACACTGAAGCTTTCTTT. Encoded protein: CAISESDFRGRNTEAFF.

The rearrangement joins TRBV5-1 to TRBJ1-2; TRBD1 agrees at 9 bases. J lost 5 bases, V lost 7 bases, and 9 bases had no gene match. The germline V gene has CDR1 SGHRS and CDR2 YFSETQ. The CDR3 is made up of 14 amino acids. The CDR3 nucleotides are TGCGCCAGCCGAGGGGACAGGGACCCTTATGGCTACACCTTC. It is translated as CASRGDRDPYGYTF.

The CDR3 coding sequence is TGTGCCAGCAGTGTCGGACCCACCTCCTACGAGCAGTACTTC. This gives the protein CASSVGPTSYEQYF. The chain joins TRBV2 to TRBJ2-7; D ambiguous. The CDR3 covers 14 residues. The germline V gene has CDR1 SNHLY and CDR2 FYNNEI. V was trimmed by 4 bases and J by 0 bases, leaving 10 bases between them.

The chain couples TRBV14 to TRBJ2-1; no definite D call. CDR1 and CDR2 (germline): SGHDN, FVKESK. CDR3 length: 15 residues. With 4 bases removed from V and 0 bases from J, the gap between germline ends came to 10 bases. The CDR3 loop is CASSPRLSSYNEQFF. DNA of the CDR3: TGTGCCAGCAGCCCACGACTGAGCTCCTACAATGAGCAGTTCTTC.

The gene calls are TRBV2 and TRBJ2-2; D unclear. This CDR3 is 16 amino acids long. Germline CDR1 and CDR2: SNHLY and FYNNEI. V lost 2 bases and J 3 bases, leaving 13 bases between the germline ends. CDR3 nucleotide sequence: TGTGCCAGCAGTGAATCTCTGGGGTCTGACACCGGGGAGCTGTTTTTT. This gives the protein CASSESLGSDTGELFF.

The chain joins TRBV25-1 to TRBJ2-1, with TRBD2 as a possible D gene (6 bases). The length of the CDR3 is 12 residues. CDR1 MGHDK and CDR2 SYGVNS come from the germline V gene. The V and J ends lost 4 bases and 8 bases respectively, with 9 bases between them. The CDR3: CASSVGGHEQFF. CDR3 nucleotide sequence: TGTGCCAGCAGTGTTGGAGGGCATGAGCAGTTCTTC.